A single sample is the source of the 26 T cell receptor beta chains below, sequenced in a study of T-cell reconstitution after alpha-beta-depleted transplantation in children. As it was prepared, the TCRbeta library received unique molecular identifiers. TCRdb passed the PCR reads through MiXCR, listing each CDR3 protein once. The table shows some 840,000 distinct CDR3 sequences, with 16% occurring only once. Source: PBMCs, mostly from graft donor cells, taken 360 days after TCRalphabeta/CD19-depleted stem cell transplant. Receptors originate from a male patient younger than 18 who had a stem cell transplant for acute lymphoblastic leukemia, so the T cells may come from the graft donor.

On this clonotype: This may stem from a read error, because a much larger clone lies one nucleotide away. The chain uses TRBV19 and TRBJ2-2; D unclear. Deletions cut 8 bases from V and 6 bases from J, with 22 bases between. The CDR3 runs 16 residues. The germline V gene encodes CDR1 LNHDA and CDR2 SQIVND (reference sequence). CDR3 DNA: TGTGCCAGTCTCCCCCCTCTACAAGGGTCCGCCGGGGAGCTGTTTTTT. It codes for CASLPPLQGSAGELFF. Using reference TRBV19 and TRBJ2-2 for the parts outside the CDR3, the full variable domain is DGGITQSPKYLFRKEGQNVTLSCEQNLNHDAMYWYRQDPGQGLRLIYYSQIVNDFQKGDIAEGYSVSREKKESFPLTVTSAQKNPTAFYLCASLPPLQGSAGELFFGEGSRLTVL.

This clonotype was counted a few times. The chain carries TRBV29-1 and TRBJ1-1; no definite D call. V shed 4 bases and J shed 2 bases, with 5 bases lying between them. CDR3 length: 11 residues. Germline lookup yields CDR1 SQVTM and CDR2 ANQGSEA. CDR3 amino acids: CSVVANTEAFF. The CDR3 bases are TGCAGCGTTGTAGCAAACACTGAAGCTTTCTTT.

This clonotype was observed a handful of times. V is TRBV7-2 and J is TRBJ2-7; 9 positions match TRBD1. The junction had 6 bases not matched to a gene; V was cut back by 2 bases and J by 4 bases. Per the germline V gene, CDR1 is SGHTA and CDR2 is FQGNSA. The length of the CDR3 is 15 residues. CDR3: CASSLWTGEGYEQYF. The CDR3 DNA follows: TGTGCCAGCAGCTTATGGACAGGGGAGGGATACGAGCAGTACTTC.

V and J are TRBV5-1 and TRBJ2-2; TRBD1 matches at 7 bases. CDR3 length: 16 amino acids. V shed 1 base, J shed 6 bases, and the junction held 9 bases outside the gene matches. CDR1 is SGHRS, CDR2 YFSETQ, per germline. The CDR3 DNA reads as TGCGCCAGCAGCTTGTATTTCTCCACAGGGGCCGGGGAGCTGTTTTTT. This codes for CASSLYFSTGAGELFF.

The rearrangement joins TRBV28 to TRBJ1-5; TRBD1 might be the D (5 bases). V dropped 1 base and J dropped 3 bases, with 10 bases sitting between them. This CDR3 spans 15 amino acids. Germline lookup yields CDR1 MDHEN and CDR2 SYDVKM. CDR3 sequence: CASSLLGTSNQPQHF. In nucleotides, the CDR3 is TGTGCCAGCAGTTTATTAGGGACGTCCAATCAGCCCCAGCATTTT.

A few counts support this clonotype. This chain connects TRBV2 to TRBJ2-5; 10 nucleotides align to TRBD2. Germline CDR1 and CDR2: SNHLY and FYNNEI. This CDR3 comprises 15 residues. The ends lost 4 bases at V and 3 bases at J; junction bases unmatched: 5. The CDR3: CASSVGLAWEETQYF. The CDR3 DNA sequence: TGTGCCAGCAGTGTGGGACTAGCGTGGGAAGAGACCCAGTACTTC. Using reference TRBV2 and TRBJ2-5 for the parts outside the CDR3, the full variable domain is EPEVTQTPSHQVTQMGQEVILRCVPISNHLYFYWYRQILGQKVEFLVSFYNNEISEKSEIFDDQFSVERPDGSNFTLKIRSTKLEDSAMYFCASSVGLAWEETQYFGPGTRLLVL.

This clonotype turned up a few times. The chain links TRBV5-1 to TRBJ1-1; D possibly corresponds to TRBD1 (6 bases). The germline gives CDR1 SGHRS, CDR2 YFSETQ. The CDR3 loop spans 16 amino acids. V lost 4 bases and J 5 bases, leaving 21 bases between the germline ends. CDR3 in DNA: TGCGCCAGCAGCACCGGGTCCTCCGGGACAACGACTGAAGCTTTCTTT. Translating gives CASSTGSSGTTTEAFF.

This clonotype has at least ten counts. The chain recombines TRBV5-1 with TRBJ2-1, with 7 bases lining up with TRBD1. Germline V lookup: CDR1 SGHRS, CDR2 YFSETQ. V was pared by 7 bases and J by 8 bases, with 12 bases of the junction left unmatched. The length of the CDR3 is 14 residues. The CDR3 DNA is TGCGCCAGCGGGGAAGACAGGGAATGGTATGAGCAGTTCTTC. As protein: CASGEDREWYEQFF.

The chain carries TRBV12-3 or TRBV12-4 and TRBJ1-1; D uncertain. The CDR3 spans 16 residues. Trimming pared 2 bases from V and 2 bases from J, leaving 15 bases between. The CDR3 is CASSLWEVALNTEAFF. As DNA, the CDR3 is TGTGCCAGCAGTTTATGGGAAGTAGCCCTTAACACTGAAGCTTTCTTT.

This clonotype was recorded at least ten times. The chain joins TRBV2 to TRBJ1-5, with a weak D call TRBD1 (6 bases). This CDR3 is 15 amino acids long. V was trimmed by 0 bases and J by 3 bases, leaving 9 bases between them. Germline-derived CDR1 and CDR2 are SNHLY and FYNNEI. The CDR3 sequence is CASSEALGHNQPQHF. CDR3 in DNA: TGTGCCAGCAGTGAAGCGTTGGGACACAATCAGCCCCAGCATTTT. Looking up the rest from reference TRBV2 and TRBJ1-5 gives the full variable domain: EPEVTQTPSHQVTQMGQEVILRCVPISNHLYFYWYRQILGQKVEFLVSFYNNEISEKSEIFDDQFSVERPDGSNFTLKIRSTKLEDSAMYFCASSEALGHNQPQHFGDGTRLSIL.

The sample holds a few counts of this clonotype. The CDR3 coding sequence is TGTGCCAGCAGACTAGGGGGGAGGGAGACCCAGTACTTC. This encodes CASRLGGRETQYF. V gene TRBV12-3 or TRBV12-4 combines with J gene TRBJ2-5; either TRBD1 or TRBD2 may fit D (6 bases each). V was clipped by 6 bases and J by 5 bases, with 13 bases between them. The CDR3 totals 13 residues.

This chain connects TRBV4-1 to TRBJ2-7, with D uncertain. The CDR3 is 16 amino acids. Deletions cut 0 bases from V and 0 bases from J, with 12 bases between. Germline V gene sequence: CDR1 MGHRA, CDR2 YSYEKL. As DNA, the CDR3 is TGCGCCAGCAGCCAAGATCGGAGCATGAGCTCCTACGAGCAGTACTTC. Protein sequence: CASSQDRSMSSYEQYF.

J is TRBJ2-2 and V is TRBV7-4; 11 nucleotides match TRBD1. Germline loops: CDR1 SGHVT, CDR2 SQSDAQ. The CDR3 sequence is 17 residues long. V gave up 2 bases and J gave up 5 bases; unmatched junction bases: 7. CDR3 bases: TGTGCCAGCAGCTTAACCGCGGACAGGGGGCGGACCGGGGAGCTGTTTTTT. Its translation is CASSLTADRGRTGELFF.

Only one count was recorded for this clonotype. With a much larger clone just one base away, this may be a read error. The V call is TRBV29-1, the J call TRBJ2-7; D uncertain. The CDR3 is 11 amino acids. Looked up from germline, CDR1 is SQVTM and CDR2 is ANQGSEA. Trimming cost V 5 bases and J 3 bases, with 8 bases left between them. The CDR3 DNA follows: TGCAGCGTTTCCAGGAACTACGAGCAGTACTTC. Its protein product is CSVSRNYEQYF.

CDR3 in amino acids: CSVEDQGSDEQYF. The CDR3 DNA is TGCAGCGTTGAAGATCAGGGGAGTGACGAGCAGTACTTC. The chain employs TRBV29-1 and TRBJ2-7; possible D gene TRBD1, 6 bases. The V end was cut by 0 bases, the J end by 5 bases, with 11 bases between. The CDR3 consists of 13 residues. Germline V CDR1 and CDR2: SQVTM, ANQGSEA.

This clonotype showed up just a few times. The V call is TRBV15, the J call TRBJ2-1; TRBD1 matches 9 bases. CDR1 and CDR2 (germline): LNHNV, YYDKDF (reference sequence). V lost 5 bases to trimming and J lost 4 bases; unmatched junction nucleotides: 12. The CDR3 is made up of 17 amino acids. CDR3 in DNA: TGTGCCACCAGCCCCCCGCCGGGACAGGGACCTTACAATGAGCAGTTCTTC. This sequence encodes CATSPPPGQGPYNEQFF.

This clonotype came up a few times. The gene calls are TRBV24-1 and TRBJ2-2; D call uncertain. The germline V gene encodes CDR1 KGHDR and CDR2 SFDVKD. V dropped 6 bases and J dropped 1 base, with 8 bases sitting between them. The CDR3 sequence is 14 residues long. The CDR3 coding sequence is TGTGCCACCAGTCTGGGCGGGAACACCGGGGAGCTGTTTTTT. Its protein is CATSLGGNTGELFF.

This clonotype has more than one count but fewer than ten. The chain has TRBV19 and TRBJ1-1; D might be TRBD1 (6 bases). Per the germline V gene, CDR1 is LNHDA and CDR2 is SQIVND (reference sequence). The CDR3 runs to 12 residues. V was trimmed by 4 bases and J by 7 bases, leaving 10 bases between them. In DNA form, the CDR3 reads TGTGCCAGTAGTACTTGGACAGATGAAGCTTTCTTT. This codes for CASSTWTDEAFF. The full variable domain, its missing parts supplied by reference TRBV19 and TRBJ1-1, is DGGITQSPKYLFRKEGQNVTLSCEQNLNHDAMYWYRQDPGQGLRLIYYSQIVNDFQKGDIAEGYSVSREKKESFPLTVTSAQKNPTAFYLCASSTWTDEAFFGQGTRLTVV.

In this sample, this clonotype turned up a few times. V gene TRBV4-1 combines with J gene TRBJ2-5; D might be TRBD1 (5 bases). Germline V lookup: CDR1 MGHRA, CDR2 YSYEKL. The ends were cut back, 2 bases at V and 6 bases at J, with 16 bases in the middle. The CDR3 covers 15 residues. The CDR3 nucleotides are TGCGCCAGCAGCCAAAACGTTGCAGGGTTGAAGACCCAGTACTTC. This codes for CASSQNVAGLKTQYF.

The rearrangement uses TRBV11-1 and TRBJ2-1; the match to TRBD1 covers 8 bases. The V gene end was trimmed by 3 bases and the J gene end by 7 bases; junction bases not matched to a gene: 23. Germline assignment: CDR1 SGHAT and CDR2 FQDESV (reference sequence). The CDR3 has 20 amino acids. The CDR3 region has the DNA TGTGCCAGCAGCTTTGGACCCCTGGACAGGGCGGTTGTCAATATGAATGAGCAGTTCTTC. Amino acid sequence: CASSFGPLDRAVVNMNEQFF.

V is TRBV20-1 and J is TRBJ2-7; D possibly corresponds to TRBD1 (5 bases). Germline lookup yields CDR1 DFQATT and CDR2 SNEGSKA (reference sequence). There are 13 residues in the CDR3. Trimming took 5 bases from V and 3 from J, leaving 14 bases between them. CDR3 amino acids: CSAHTTDSYEQYF. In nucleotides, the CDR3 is TGCAGTGCTCACACTACCGACAGCTACGAGCAGTACTTC.

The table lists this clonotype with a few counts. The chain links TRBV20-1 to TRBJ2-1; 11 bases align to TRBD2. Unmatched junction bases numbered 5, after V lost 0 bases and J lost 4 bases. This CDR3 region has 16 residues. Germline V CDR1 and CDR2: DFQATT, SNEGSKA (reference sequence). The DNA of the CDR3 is TGCAGTGCTAGAGATGCGGCTAGCGGGAGGTACAATGAGCAGTTCTTC. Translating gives CSARDAASGRYNEQFF.

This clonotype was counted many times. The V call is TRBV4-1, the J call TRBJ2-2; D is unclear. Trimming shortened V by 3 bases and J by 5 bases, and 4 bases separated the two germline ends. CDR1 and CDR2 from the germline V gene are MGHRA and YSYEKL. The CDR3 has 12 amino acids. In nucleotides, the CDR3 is TGCGCCAGCAGCCAGAGAACCGGGGAGCTGTTTTTT. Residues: CASSQRTGELFF.

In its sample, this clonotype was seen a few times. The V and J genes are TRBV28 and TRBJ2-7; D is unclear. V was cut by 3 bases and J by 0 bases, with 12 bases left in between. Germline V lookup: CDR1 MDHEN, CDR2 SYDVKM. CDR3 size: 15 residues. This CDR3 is CASSFPRHSSYEQYF. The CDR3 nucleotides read TGTGCCAGCAGTTTTCCCAGACACAGCTCCTACGAGCAGTACTTC.

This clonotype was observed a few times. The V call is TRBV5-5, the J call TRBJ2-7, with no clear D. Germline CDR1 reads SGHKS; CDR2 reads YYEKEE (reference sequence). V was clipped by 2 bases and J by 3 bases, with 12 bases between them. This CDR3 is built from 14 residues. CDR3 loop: CASSFAPPHYEQYF. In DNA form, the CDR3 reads TGTGCCAGCAGCTTCGCACCCCCGCACTACGAGCAGTACTTC.

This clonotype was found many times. In nucleotides, the CDR3 is TGCGCCAGCAAGGTAGGGGCTGGCAATGAGCAGTTCTTC. It codes for CASKVGAGNEQFF. The V call is TRBV5-1, the J call TRBJ2-1; maybe TRBD1 (5 bases). The V and J ends lost 6 bases and 6 bases respectively, with 13 bases between them. The V gene's germline CDR1 is SGHRS and CDR2 YFSETQ. The CDR3 length is 13 residues.